This T cell receptor (beta chain) was obtained from a study of cytomegalovirus exposure and HLA in healthy donors. This CDR3 region has 16 residues. TCRdb's copy holds only in-frame clones and misses some; the assay was immunoSEQ multiplex PCR. Altogether under 75,000 clones are present, 95% being singletons, with the ten largest covering 7%. Overall study findings and caveats: Confirmation was obtained in vitro that a few CMV-associated chains are specific for CMV antigens. A later analysis found first-cohort TCR clusters tended to co-occur in the 90 to 150 validation repertoires. There were around 160 TCR beta chains listed as cytomegalovirus-associated.

Only one count was recorded for this clone. Its target is unknown. This chain joins TRBV1 and TRBJ1-1; the table's D call TRBD1 went unverified against the DNA. TRBV1 is deemed a pseudogene. This sequence originates from a woman between 18 and 29 years old in good health and CMV-seropositive. Sequencing was done on a sample of PBMCs. The CDR3 reads CTSSQVVQDRDAEAFF. The CDR3 region has the DNA TGCACCAGCAGCCAGGTGGTTCAGGACAGGGATGCTGAAGCTTTCTTT.